A selection of T cell receptor beta chains follows, all from one sample in a study of shared clonotypes between healthy human individuals. Repertoires were generated with immunoSEQ multiplex PCR, while TCRdb's copy carries only in-frame clones and drops some. This sample has 2.5 million or so clones, with 90% to 95% found just once. Sequenced: naive CD4+ T cells sorted from blood. The source of these receptors is a man aged 18 to 29 in good health. The CDR3 runs from the conserved cysteine through the conserved F or W. A D gene is named only where the DNA matches it firmly. The listing skips clone size in some rows; elsewhere it reads once, few, many or a size class.

j_call clone_size v_call d_call cdr3_aa cdr3_nt
TRBJ2-4 - TRBV11-3 TRBD1 CASSRDPGQGAFKNIQYF TGTGCCAGCAGCCGGGATCCGGGACAGGGAGCATTCAAGAACATTCAGTACTTC
TRBJ2-6 once TRBV11-2 - CASSPTVAGANVLTF TGTGCCAGCAGCCCCACGGTAGCCGGGGCCAACGTCCTGACTTTC
TRBJ2-2 - TRBV4-3 - CASSQEPNTGELFF TGCGCCAGCAGCCAAGAACCGAACACCGGGGAGCTGTTTTTT
TRBJ1-1 - TRBV7-9 - CASSLGAFF TGTGCCAGCAGCTTAGGAGCTTTCTTT
TRBJ2-5 - TRBV18 - CASSPLNGFPRETQYF TGTGCCAGCTCACCACTCAACGGGTTCCCCCGGGAGACCCAGTACTTC
TRBJ2-5 - TRBV30 - CAWNPDQPQQTQYF TGTGCCTGGAACCCGGACCAACCCCAACAGACCCAGTACTTC
TRBJ2-2 few TRBV5-1 TRBD2 CASSGTSNTGELFF TGCGCCAGTTCCGGGACTAGCAACACCGGGGAGCTGTTTTTT
TRBJ2-1 - TRBV5-6 TRBD2 CASSLDKREGLFEQFF TGTGCCAGCAGCTTGGACAAGCGGGAGGGCCTCTTTGAGCAGTTCTTC
TRBJ1-5 - TRBV2 - CASRSQGRDQPQHF TGTGCCAGCAGGAGCCAGGGACGGGATCAGCCCCAGCATTTT
TRBJ2-5 - TRBV5-1 - CASSFHPPETQYF TGCGCCAGCAGCTTCCACCCCCCTGAGACCCAGTACTTC
TRBJ1-4 - TRBV6-1 TRBD1 CASSEAGQSNEKLFF TGTGCCAGCAGTGAAGCGGGACAGAGTAATGAAAAACTGTTTTTT
TRBJ1-1 - TRBV6-1 TRBD1 CASTPTGLNTEAFF TGTGCCAGCACCCCGACAGGGCTGAACACTGAAGCTTTCTTT
TRBJ1-2 - TRBV6-1 TRBD1 CASDWAGTGVGGYTF TGTGCCAGCGATTGGGCCGGGACAGGGGTGGGCGGCTACACCTTC
TRBJ1-2 - TRBV28 TRBD1 CASSWDRLAYTF TGTGCCAGCAGTTGGGACAGGTTGGCATACACCTTC
TRBJ2-1 - TRBV18 TRBD1 CASSLGQGDEQFF TGTGCCAGCTCCCTCGGACAGGGCGATGAGCAGTTCTTC
TRBJ1-2 - TRBV5-1 - CASYSQNYGYTF TGCGCCAGCTATTCGCAGAACTATGGCTACACCTTC
TRBJ2-5 - TRBV18 - CASSPIGAETQYF TGTGCCAGCTCACCCATCGGTGCAGAGACCCAGTACTTC
TRBJ2-3 - TRBV29-1 TRBD2 CSVVFSGTDTQYF TGCAGCGTTGTATTTAGCGGGACAGATACGCAGTATTTT
TRBJ2-2 - TRBV14 TRBD2 CASSRLASSAGELFF TGTGCCAGCAGCCGACTAGCGAGTAGTGCCGGGGAGCTGTTTTTT
TRBJ1-4 few TRBV4-1 - CASSYLNEKLFF TGCGCCAGCAGCTACCTTAATGAAAAACTGTTTTTT
TRBJ2-2 - TRBV19 TRBD1 CASSPRDRLTGELFF TGTGCCAGTAGTCCCCGGGACAGACTCACCGGGGAGCTGTTTTTT
TRBJ2-7 - TRBV6-5 TRBD2 CANLQRGLLSYEQYF TGTGCCAACCTGCAGCGGGGACTTCTCTCCTACGAGCAGTACTTC
TRBJ2-7 - TRBV12-5 - CASGLSFVDSGSYEQYF TGTGCTAGTGGTTTGTCGTTTGTGGACAGTGGTTCCTACGAGCAGTACTTC
TRBJ1-1 - TRBV28 - CASTAGTSYRYPYTEAFF TGTGCCAGCACAGCCGGGACATCGTATAGGTACCCGTACACTGAAGCTTTCTTT
TRBJ2-3 - TRBV7-9 - CASSRTVSGTDTQYF TGTGCCAGCAGTAGGACTGTGTCCGGCACAGATACGCAGTATTTT
TRBJ2-7 - TRBV6-5 - CASSYQDGPFYEQYF TGTGCCAGCAGTTACCAGGACGGACCCTTCTACGAGCAGTACTTC
TRBJ1-4 - TRBV6-5 - CASTPGNNEKLFF TGTGCCAGCACCCCCGGCAATAATGAAAAACTGTTTTTT
TRBJ2-2 - TRBV9 - CASSVEGVSTGELFF TGTGCCAGCAGCGTAGAAGGGGTCAGCACCGGGGAGCTGTTTTTT
TRBJ1-5 - TRBV30 - CAWSRGNIQPQHF TGTGCCTGGAGCCGAGGGAATATTCAGCCCCAGCATTTT
TRBJ2-7 - TRBV6-5 TRBD2 CASSSAPGLVYEQYF TGTGCCAGCAGTTCCGCGCCGGGACTAGTGTACGAGCAGTACTTC
TRBJ2-3 - TRBV21-1 - CASSMRTSPTDTQYF TGTGCCAGCAGCATGAGGACTAGTCCCACAGATACGCAGTATTTT